The 13 T cell receptor beta chains below come from one sample, sequenced in a study of beta chain features in type 1 diabetes. No antigens are known for them. The whole isolated RNA underwent reverse transcription, so sequencing captured expressed TCRB transcripts. Clones were read by immunoSEQ multiplex PCR, and TCRdb kept only the in-frame ones, dropping some. Of about 160,000 clones in the sample, 10% were seen once. Study findings and constraints: A moderate, significant TCRB CDR3 shortening appeared in type 1 diabetes across four CD4+ subsets.

Sequenced sample: central memory CD4+ T cells from blood. The receptors here all came from a man aged 25-45 years with type 1 diabetes.

The chain joins TRBV4-2 to TRBJ2-4; 7 bases fit TRBD2. The CDR3 sequence is 18 residues long. Germline CDR1 and CDR2: LGHNA and YNFKEQ. V dropped 1 base and J dropped 1; count of bases not matched to a gene: 10. As DNA, the CDR3 is TGTGCCAGCAGCCAAGCCGGGGCGGGAGTTGGTGCCAAAAACATTCAGTACTTC. Translation: CASSQAGAGVGAKNIQYF.

Comment on this clone: A read error may account for a junction end that differs from germline. The rearrangement uses TRBV7-7 and TRBJ2-7, with D perhaps matching TRBD1 (6 bases). This CDR3 has 13 amino acids. Germline assignment: CDR1 SSHAT and CDR2 FNYEAQ (reference sequence). The CDR3 loop is CASSRGHGNEQYF. Here the CDR3 DNA reads TGTGCTAGCAGCCGGGGACACGGGAACGAGCAGTACTTC. The variable domain in full, completed from reference TRBV7-7 and TRBJ2-7, reads GAGVSQSPRYKVTKRGQDVTLRCDPISSHATLYWYQQALGQGPEFLTYFNYEAQPDKSGLPSDRFSAERPEGSISTLTIQRTEQRDSAMYRCASSRGHGNEQYFGPGTRLTVT.

The chain recombines TRBV5-1 with TRBJ2-1; D might be TRBD2 (6 bases). This CDR3 contains 14 residues. The germline V gene has CDR1 SGHRS and CDR2 YFSETQ. Trimming removed 1 base at V and 4 bases at J, with 9 bases between. CDR3 sequence reads: CASSLTGTYNEQFF. Written as DNA, the CDR3 is TGCGCCAGCAGCTTGACGGGGACTTACAATGAGCAGTTCTTC.

V gene TRBV15 combines with J gene TRBJ2-1, with a tentative D call TRBD1 (5 bases). The CDR3 is 13 amino acids. CDR1 and CDR2 from the germline V gene are LNHNV and YYDKDF (reference sequence). The V end was cut by 0 bases, the J end by 9 bases, with 9 bases between. The CDR3 is CATSRDDGAEQFF. CDR3 nucleotide sequence: TGTGCCACCAGCAGAGATGATGGGGCTGAGCAGTTCTTC.

This clone appeared a few times. The V and J genes are TRBV6-6 and TRBJ2-7; maybe TRBD1 (6 bases). The CDR3 loop spans 15 amino acids. From germline, CDR1 is MNHNY and CDR2 SVGAGI (reference sequence). Trimming removed 2 bases from V and 2 bases from J, with 13 bases in between. The CDR3 coding sequence is TGTGCCAGCAGTTACGGGACATCTTATGCCTACGAGCAGTACTTC. It translates to CASSYGTSYAYEQYF.

In this sample, this clone turned up a few times. This chain links TRBV5-1 with TRBJ2-7; 7 bases agree with TRBD2. Germline V lookup: CDR1 SGHRS, CDR2 YFSETQ. V was pared by 5 bases and J by 1 base, with 6 bases of the junction left unmatched. CDR3 size: 14 residues. The CDR3 protein is CASSDPSGSYEQYF. In DNA, the CDR3 is TGCGCCAGCAGTGACCCTAGCGGATCCTACGAGCAGTACTTC.

This clone turned up a few times. The chain joins TRBV11-3 to TRBJ2-1; 8 nucleotides align to TRBD1. The germline gives CDR1 SGHNT, CDR2 YENEEA. The CDR3 extends over 14 amino acids. The trim removed 4 bases at V and 5 bases at J, leaving 4 bases unmatched. In DNA, the CDR3 is TGTGCCAGCAGCTCCCGGACAGGGCACAATGAGCAGTTCTTC. This translates into CASSSRTGHNEQFF.

In this sample, this clone turned up a few times. This same CDR3 is encoded by further DNA sequences in the sample. The chain uses TRBV9 and TRBJ1-1; the D gene is possibly TRBD1 (6 bases). The germline gives CDR1 SGDLS, CDR2 YYNGEE. The CDR3 loop spans 14 amino acids. The germline V and J ends were trimmed by 0 bases and 4 bases, with 10 bases remaining between them. The CDR3 is CASSVAGGGTEAFF. In DNA form, the CDR3 reads TGTGCCAGCAGCGTAGCTGGGGGCGGCACTGAAGCTTTCTTT.

The table lists this clone with a few counts. This rearrangement joins TRBV28 to TRBJ2-1; 7 bases map to TRBD2. The ends lost 3 bases at V and 6 bases at J; junction bases unmatched: 8. The CDR3 has 15 amino acids. CDR1 and CDR2 (germline): MDHEN, SYDVKM. This CDR3 is CASSLSRETTNEQFF. Here the CDR3 DNA reads TGTGCCAGCAGTTTGTCGCGGGAGACGACCAATGAGCAGTTCTTC.

In this sample, this clone turned up a few times. The rearrangement links TRBV7-9 to TRBJ2-5; 8 bases map to TRBD2. The J segment lost 4 bases and the V segment lost 6 bases, leaving 7 bases of the junction unmatched. This CDR3 is 14 amino acids long. CDR1 is SEHNR and CDR2 is FQNEAQ in the germline V gene (reference sequence). The CDR3: CASRPSGSSETQYF. CDR3 in DNA: TGTGCCAGCAGACCCAGCGGGAGTTCAGAGACCCAGTACTTC.

The chain combines TRBV7-9 with TRBJ2-1; 8 bases line up with TRBD2. Germline V CDR1 and CDR2: SEHNR, FQNEAQ (reference sequence). This CDR3 spans 17 amino acids. The V segment lost 6 bases and the J segment 2 bases; nucleotides outside the gene matches: 12. The CDR3 loop reads CASRALSGSSAYNEQFF. As DNA, the CDR3 is TGTGCCAGCAGAGCTTTGAGCGGGAGCTCGGCCTACAATGAGCAGTTCTTC.

This clone was seen only a few times. This CDR3 is CASSPDRFNEQYF. The CDR3 region has the DNA TGTGCCAGCTCGCCCGACAGGTTTAACGAGCAGTACTTC. This chain connects TRBV18 to TRBJ2-7; possible D gene TRBD1, 6 bases. This CDR3 is 13 amino acids long. Germline loops: CDR1 KGHSH, CDR2 LQKENI. V shed 6 bases and J shed 5 bases, with 14 bases lying between them.

This clone was recorded a few times. The chain uses TRBV10-2 and TRBJ1-1; D not certain. Trimming removed 7 bases at V and 1 base at J, with 13 bases between. The CDR3 runs to 14 residues. CDR1 is WSHSY and CDR2 is SAAADI in the germline V gene. CDR3 nucleotides: TGCGCCAGCACTCCTGGCGCAGGGAACACTGAAGCTTTCTTT. It encodes CASTPGAGNTEAFF.